This T cell receptor beta chain is drawn from a study of identifying expanded T cells in peripheral blood. Remarks on this clone: Its specificity is unknown.

Study-level points and caveats: Across healthy donors, higher total template counts meant significantly greater approximately two-week count variance.

V lost 6 bases and J lost 8, with 10 bases in between. Germline V gene data show CDR1 as SQVTM and CDR2 as ANQGSEA. The CDR3 is 10 amino acids. The table came from immunoSEQ multiplex PCR; TCRdb's copy has only in-frame clones and leaves some out. The sample has some 77,000 clones, 70% to 90% seen once. The source of this sequence is a person between 18 and 75 years old in good health. The specimen was blood. This chain joins TRBV29-1 and TRBJ1-1; D unresolved. The CDR3 sequence is CSVFTGEAFF. As DNA, the CDR3 is TGCAGCGTCTTCACGGGGGAAGCTTTCTTT.